This TCR beta chain was recovered during a study of PD-1 blockade in classical Hodgkin lymphoma. The V segment lost 6 bases and the J segment 4 bases; nucleotides outside the gene matches: 5. The CDR3 has 15 residues. Germline CDR1 is MDHEN and CDR2 is SYDVKM. All the patients suffered relapse after autologous stem cell transplantation, and brentuximab vedotin exposure differed. The repertoire was sequenced with immunoSEQ multiplex PCR; TCRdb's copy has only in-frame clones and lacks some. Among around 20,000 clones listed, roughly 75% were seen once. The material sequenced was peripheral blood mononuclear cells (PBMCs), taken before the second cycle of nivolumab. The J gene is TRBJ2-1, the V gene TRBV28, with TRBD1 identical over 11 bases. This receptor was identified in a human donor with classical Hodgkin lymphoma. In DNA, the CDR3 is TGTGCCAGCAGGCCCGGGACAGGGGGGTACAATGAGCAGTTCTTC. Its translation: CASRPGTGGYNEQFF. Based on the CDR3 plus reference TRBV28 and TRBJ2-1, the full variable domain is DVKVTQSSRYLVKRTGEKVFLECVQDMDHENMFWYRQDPGLGLRLIYFSYDVKMKEKGDIPEGYSVSREKKERFSLILESASTNQTSMYLCASRPGTGGYNEQFFGPGTRLTVL.